This entry lists 25 T cell receptor beta chains sequenced from one sample in a study of CD8 T cells in ankylosing spondylitis (dated by TCRdb to about 2017). The paper as a whole reports these results and caveats: A TCR beta motif of several highly homologous amino acid variants appeared characteristic of blood from ankylosing spondylitis patients.

No antigens are known for them. The library was built by means of 5' RACE. The sequencing machine was an Illumina HiSeq 2500. Through fastp at Q25 and MiXCR, TCRdb rebuilt clones from the public reads, retaining in-frame beta chains. Rows with a matching CDR3 protein are joined into one entry that keeps the most common DNA and genes. A total of fewer than 650,000 distinct CDR3 sequences appear in this sample, about 13% of them only once. The ten largest clones add up to approximately 7% of the sample. The sample comprised blood, either unsorted or a sorted T cell fraction (not recorded which). The origin of the receptors is a male donor with ankylosing spondylitis.

This clonotype has at least ten counts. V is TRBV7-2 and J is TRBJ1-3, with D uncertain. Deletions cut 2 bases from V and 4 bases from J, with 9 bases between. The CDR3 runs to 14 residues. Germline lookup yields CDR1 SGHTA and CDR2 FQGNSA. CDR3 region: CASSLPGNGNTIYF. The DNA for the CDR3 is TGTGCCAGCAGCTTACCCGGTAACGGAAACACCATATATTTT.

This clonotype was recorded at least ten times. The chain combines TRBV29-1 with TRBJ2-5; D gene ambiguous. V was clipped by 3 bases and J by 4 bases, with 9 bases between them. The CDR3 runs to 12 residues. Germline loops: CDR1 SQVTM, CDR2 ANQGSEA. CDR3 region: CSVDGRRETQYF. Here the CDR3 DNA reads TGCAGCGTTGACGGGCGCCGAGAGACCCAGTACTTC. Variable domain in full (rest from reference TRBV29-1 and TRBJ2-5): SAVISQKPSRDICQRGTSLTIQCQVDSQVTMMFWYRQQPGQSLTLIATANQGSEATYESGFVIDKFPISRPNLTFSTLTVSNMSPEDSSIYLCSVDGRRETQYFGPGTRLLVL.

The gene calls are TRBV3-1 and TRBJ1-2; possibly TRBD1 for D (6 bases). With 6 bases removed from V and 5 bases from J, the gap between germline ends came to 13 bases. The CDR3 length is 13 residues. The germline CDR1 and CDR2 sequences are LGHDT and YNNKEL (reference sequence). CDR3 sequence reads: CASRPTGPYGYTF. The DNA of the CDR3 is TGTGCCAGCAGACCCACAGGGCCGTATGGCTACACCTTC.

This rearrangement joins TRBV20-1 to TRBJ2-1; 9 positions match TRBD1. This CDR3 is 15 amino acids long. Germline values: CDR1 DFQATT, CDR2 SNEGSKA (reference sequence). The V gene end was trimmed by 3 bases and the J gene end by 8 bases; junction bases not matched to a gene: 11. In DNA form, the CDR3 reads TGCAGTGCTAGCAGTAGGGACAGGGATGGCGATGAGCAGTTCTTC. It translates to CSASSRDRDGDEQFF.

The sample holds many counts of this clonotype. The gene calls are TRBV4-1 and TRBJ1-6; D is unclear. The germline gives CDR1 MGHRA, CDR2 YSYEKL. This CDR3 is 16 amino acids long. V lost 1 base to trimming and J lost 9 bases, with 16 bases between them. The CDR3 DNA sequence: TGCGCCAGCAGCCAAGCCAGGACCGACTTCGGTTCACCCCTCCACTTT. Its protein product is CASSQARTDFGSPLHF.

In this sample, this clonotype turned up a few times. The chain is built from TRBV10-3 and TRBJ2-1, with 10 nucleotides matching TRBD2. Germline trimming cut 4 bases from V and 6 bases from J; bases unmatched to any gene: 6. Germline CDR1 reads ENHRY; CDR2 reads SYGVKD. This CDR3 is built from 15 residues. CDR3: CAISGTGTSVNEQFF. DNA for the CDR3: TGTGCCATCAGTGGGACCGGGACTAGCGTCAATGAGCAGTTCTTC.

This clonotype was recorded at least ten times. V is TRBV5-1 and J is TRBJ2-2; TRBD1 might be the D (6 bases). The CDR3 has 15 residues. Trimming cost V 2 bases and J 4 bases, with 12 bases left between them. CDR1 and CDR2 (germline): SGHRS, YFSETQ. CDR3 region: CASSFPGVVTGELFF. For the CDR3, the DNA is TGCGCCAGCAGCTTTCCAGGGGTGGTCACCGGGGAGCTGTTTTTT.

This clonotype has only a few counts. V usage is TRBV11-2 and J usage is TRBJ2-4; TRBD1 aligns across 7 bases. The trim removed 2 bases at V and 0 bases at J, leaving 16 bases unmatched. CDR1 and CDR2 (germline): SGHAT, FQNNGV. This CDR3 has 20 residues. In DNA form, the CDR3 reads TGTGCCAGCAGCTTAAAGGGGGCCAGAGAAGTGATGTTAGCCAAAAACATTCAGTACTTC. Its translation is CASSLKGAREVMLAKNIQYF.

This clonotype was detected only a few times. CDR3 in amino acids: CASSPPGQSTYGYTF. CDR3 DNA: TGTGCCAGCTCACCACCGGGACAGTCGACCTATGGCTACACCTTC. The chain is built from TRBV18 and TRBJ1-2; 7 bases match TRBD1. Germline-derived CDR1 and CDR2 are KGHSH and LQKENI. J was trimmed by 4 bases and V by 0 bases; bases with no gene match: 5. CDR3 size: 15 residues.

This clonotype was counted many times. The chain uses TRBV3-1 and TRBJ2-7; D is perhaps TRBD2 (5 bases). CDR1 LGHDT and CDR2 YNNKEL come from the germline V gene (reference sequence). The CDR3 runs 17 residues. Trimming stripped 0 bases from V and 3 bases from J, with 18 bases between. CDR3: CASSQEVPEGLSYEQYV. DNA for the CDR3: TGTGCCAGCAGCCAAGAAGTTCCAGAGGGTCTAAGCTACGAGCAGTACGTC.

This clonotype occurred many times. This chain connects TRBV29-1 to TRBJ2-1; D might be TRBD1 (6 bases). The CDR3 contains 16 residues. CDR1 SQVTM and CDR2 ANQGSEA come from the germline V gene. Trimming took 6 bases from V and 1 from J, leaving 19 bases between them. CDR3 loop: CSVADTGSASYNEQFF. The CDR3 bases are TGCAGCGTCGCGGATACAGGGTCGGCTTCCTACAATGAGCAGTTCTTC.

This clonotype was seen more than once but under ten times. The J gene is TRBJ1-2, the V gene TRBV10-2, with D unclear. In germline, CDR1 is WSHSY, CDR2 SAAADI. The CDR3 consists of 15 residues. Trimming stripped 8 bases from V and 4 bases from J, with 20 bases between. The CDR3 loop is CASATGEKGSYGYTF. DNA for the CDR3: TGCGCCAGCGCGACCGGGGAGAAGGGTAGCTATGGCTACACCTTC.

This clonotype has more than one count but fewer than ten. The CDR3 sequence is CASSPTSNRYNEQFF. The CDR3, as DNA: TGTGCCAGCAGCCCAACTAGTAATAGGTACAATGAGCAGTTCTTC. The chain carries TRBV5-6 and TRBJ2-1; D perhaps matches TRBD2 (5 bases). Germline CDR1 reads SGHDT; CDR2 reads YYEEEE. The V end was cut by 4 bases, the J end by 4 bases, with 15 bases between. The CDR3 is 15 amino acids.

The J gene is TRBJ2-2, the V gene TRBV4-1; 10 bases agree with TRBD2. Germline CDR1 MGHRA, CDR2 YSYEKL. The CDR3 contains 18 residues. Trimming cost V 0 bases and J 5 bases; bases outside gene matches: 9. The CDR3 region is CASSQDLAGATGTGELFF. CDR3 nucleotides: TGCGCCAGCAGCCAAGATCTAGCGGGAGCCACGGGGACCGGGGAGCTGTTTTTT.

V gene TRBV5-1 combines with J gene TRBJ2-5; D uncertain. The V gene lost 1 base and the J gene lost 1 base, with 8 bases spanning the gap. Germline-derived CDR1 and CDR2 are SGHRS and YFSETQ. There are 14 residues in the CDR3. This CDR3 reads CASSLRSTQETQYF. For the CDR3, the DNA is TGCGCCAGCAGCTTGAGGTCAACCCAAGAGACCCAGTACTTC.

This clonotype has a handful of counts. The V gene is TRBV27, the J gene TRBJ2-3; TRBD2 agrees at 10 bases. The CDR3 consists of 17 residues. The germline V gene has CDR1 MNHEY and CDR2 SMNVEV (reference sequence). V was pared by 0 bases and J by 2 bases, with 5 bases of the junction left unmatched. The CDR3 here is CASSLSSTSGNTDTQYF. The CDR3 DNA is TGTGCCAGCAGTTTATCGAGTACTAGCGGGAACACAGATACGCAGTATTTT.

This clonotype appeared a few times. This chain joins TRBV5-1 and TRBJ2-2; the match to TRBD2 covers 8 bases. Germline CDR1 is SGHRS and CDR2 is YFSETQ. V dropped 4 bases and J dropped 7; count of bases not matched to a gene: 6. This CDR3 spans 14 amino acids. The CDR3 DNA is TGCGCCAGCAGCACCTCCGCGGGGGGCGGGGAGCTGTTTTTT. Translation gives CASSTSAGGGELFF.

This clonotype turned up a few times. The V gene is TRBV7-2, the J gene TRBJ2-5; no definite D call. Germline V gene sequence: CDR1 SGHTA, CDR2 FQGNSA. With 6 bases removed from V and 1 base from J, the gap between germline ends came to 6 bases. The CDR3 consists of 12 residues. The CDR3 reads CASRSGQETQYF. CDR3 bases: TGTGCCAGCAGATCTGGCCAAGAGACCCAGTACTTC.

This clonotype has a count of ten or more. The gene calls are TRBV27 and TRBJ2-1, with D possibly being TRBD1 (6 bases). CDR1 and CDR2 (germline): MNHEY, SMNVEV (reference sequence). The CDR3 is made up of 12 amino acids. With 7 bases removed from V and 6 bases from J, the gap between germline ends came to 10 bases. The CDR3 DNA follows: TGTGCCAGCAAACTACAGGGCAATGAGCAGTTCTTC. Residues: CASKLQGNEQFF.

The chain is built from TRBV5-1 and TRBJ2-3, with a tentative D call TRBD2 (6 bases). This CDR3 comprises 13 residues. Trimming left V 3 bases short and J 5 bases short, with 10 bases between. Germline V gene data show CDR1 as SGHRS and CDR2 as YFSETQ. For the CDR3, the DNA is TGCGCCAGCAGCTGGAGGGTAGGAGATACGCAGTATTTT. Residues: CASSWRVGDTQYF.

This chain connects TRBV3-1 to TRBJ2-7; 7 nucleotides align to TRBD2. The CDR3 runs to 15 residues. In germline, CDR1 is LGHDT, CDR2 YNNKEL (reference sequence). J was trimmed by 1 base and V by 1 base; bases with no gene match: 4. CDR3 bases: TGTGCCAGCAGCCAAGGGCTAGCGGTTTCCTACGAGCAGTACGTC. As protein: CASSQGLAVSYEQYV.

This clonotype was seen more than once but under ten times. The chain couples TRBV7-2 to TRBJ2-1; D possibly corresponds to TRBD2 (5 bases). The CDR3 spans 16 residues. Germline CDR1 and CDR2: SGHTA and FQGNSA. Deletions cut 2 bases from V and 4 bases from J, with 15 bases between. In nucleotides, the CDR3 is TGTGCCAGCAGCTTAAATGCGGACTTAGCATACAATGAGCAGTTCTTC. It specifies CASSLNADLAYNEQFF.

The chain recombines TRBV12-3 or TRBV12-4 with TRBJ2-2; no reliable D call. The CDR3 loop spans 14 amino acids. V lost 5 bases, J lost 3 bases, and 10 bases lay in between. CDR3 sequence reads: CASSLTQYTGELFF. The CDR3 nucleotides read TGTGCCAGCAGTCTGACTCAGTACACCGGGGAGCTGTTTTTT.

This clonotype appeared a few times. This chain links TRBV5-1 with TRBJ2-1; D may match TRBD1 or TRBD2 (5 bases each). V lost 6 bases to trimming and J lost 0 bases, with 13 bases between them. Germline-derived CDR1 and CDR2 are SGHRS and YFSETQ. This CDR3 spans 15 amino acids. Here the CDR3 DNA reads TGCGCCAGCACGACGGGACCTAACTCCTACAATGAGCAGTTCTTC. The encoded protein is CASTTGPNSYNEQFF.

This clonotype was detected a few times. The CDR3 sequence is CASSFVSQRGVGQETQYF. Written as DNA, the CDR3 is TGCGCCAGCAGCTTCGTGTCCCAGAGGGGTGTAGGACAAGAGACCCAGTACTTC. This chain uses TRBV5-1 with TRBJ2-5; D may correspond to TRBD1 or TRBD2 (5 bases each). The length of the CDR3 is 18 residues. V was trimmed by 2 bases and J by 2 bases, leaving 22 bases between them. Looked up from germline, CDR1 is SGHRS and CDR2 is YFSETQ.